This T cell receptor (beta chain) was identified in a study of cytomegalovirus exposure and HLA in healthy donors. PCR was performed using 60 Vbeta and 13 Jbeta primers. Generated by immunoSEQ multiplex PCR, the TCRdb table keeps only in-frame clones and is missing some. The sample yields 150,000 to 200,000 clones, around 81% seen once. Study-wide results and caveats: TCR beta V- and J-gene trimming was later associated with a missense DCLRE1C variant. Most of the CMV-associated TCR beta chains (in a later analysis) appeared to be HLA-restricted. Presence/absence analyses took donor sequencing depth as roughly uniform.

Trimming removed 4 bases at V and 4 bases at J, with 13 bases between. The V gene's germline CDR1 is MNHEY and CDR2 SMNVEV (reference sequence). This CDR3 comprises 15 residues. Concerning this clone: The antigen remains unidentified.

This chain joins TRBV27 and TRBJ2-2; no reliable D call. The TCR originated in a young man in good health and CMV-seronegative. Specimen: PBMCs. The CDR3 region is CASSSGGRVTGELFF. The CDR3 DNA reads as TGTGCCAGCAGTTCCGGTGGGCGTGTCACCGGGGAGCTGTTTTTT.